This paragraph covers one TCR beta chain sequence. Its antigen is still unknown. This CDR3 has 13 amino acids. CDR1 and CDR2 (germline): SGHRS, YFSETQ. The V end was cut by 2 bases, the J end by 6 bases, with 8 bases between. The sample originates from a study of OX40 agonist ivuxolimab in advanced cancers. For the study at large: While on treatment, patients had intravenous ivuxolimab at 0.01 to 10 mg/kg every 2 weeks. Previous treatment with anti-PD-1, anti-PD-L1 or anti-CTLA-4 therapy was allowed; more than 35% had received some. Study-wide points: On average, a greater number of expanded clones characterised CD8+ T cells relative to CD4+. In the 0.1 to 3.0 mg/kg range, CD4+ and CD8+ blood T cells had expanded clonally by week 6.

Clones were read by immunoSEQ multiplex PCR, and TCRdb kept only the in-frame ones, dropping some. The sample holds some 34,000 clones, about 88% seen once. The source of this sequence is an adult with an advanced solid tumor such as melanoma, head and neck, liver or kidney cancer. The chain combines TRBV5-1 with TRBJ2-2, with D hard to call. The material was CD4+ or CD8+ T cells sorted from blood, obtained in a trial of the OX40 agonist ivuxolimab. The CDR3 reads CASSFTDAGELFF. In DNA, the CDR3 is TGCGCCAGCAGCTTCACGGACGCCGGGGAGCTGTTTTTT.